Listed below are T cell receptor beta chains from one sample, sequenced in a study of Ad26.COV2.S vaccination and SARS-CoV-2 variants. Sequencing used immunoSEQ multiplex PCR; TCRdb keeps in-frame clones, though not all of them. The repertoire has some 370,000 clones, approximately 83% of them found once; the top ten carry roughly 7.4%. Sequencing was performed on peripheral blood, taken in a trial of Ad26.COV2.S vaccine versus placebo. All receptors come from a person between 18 and 65 years old who received the Ad26.COV2.S COVID-19 vaccine or a placebo. CDR3s include the opening cysteine and the closing phenylalanine or tryptophan. The D gene is left open where the match is weak. Size tells how often a clone was seen (once, few, many) or the class of an expanded clone, and some rows leave it out.

j_gene,abundance,d_gene,v_gene,CDR3aa,CDR3nt
TRBJ2-1,once,.,TRBV6-6,CASSTLYNEQFF,TGTGCCAGCAGTACACTGTACAATGAGCAGTTCTTC
TRBJ2-3,.,TRBD1,TRBV7-6,CASSPNRGITDTQYF,TGTGCCAGCAGCCCAAACAGGGGGATCACAGATACGCAGTATTTT
TRBJ2-1,.,.,TRBV10-1,CASSDGGSYNEQFF,TGCGCCAGCAGTGATGGCGGCTCCTACAATGAGCAGTTCTTC
TRBJ1-2,.,TRBD1,TRBV3-1/TRBV3-2,CASSQVTGGGCRSPYGYTF,TGTGCCAGCAGCCAAGTAACAGGGGGCGGATGTCGGTCCCCCTATGGCTACACCTTC
TRBJ2-7,.,TRBD1,TRBV9,CASSPQLETGPPYEQYF,TGTGCCAGCAGCCCCCAACTGGAGACAGGGCCCCCCTACGAGCAGTACTTC
TRBJ2-5,.,.,TRBV9,CASSPRPEETQYF,TGTGCCAGCAGCCCGCGGCCTGAAGAGACCCAGTACTTC
TRBJ2-3,.,.,TRBV4-2,CASSRGVGVTDTQYF,TGTGCCAGCAGCCGAGGAGTCGGAGTCACAGATACGCAGTATTTT
TRBJ2-5,.,TRBD2,TRBV29-1,CSFILAGETQYF,TGCAGCTTCATACTAGCGGGAGAGACCCAGTACTTC
TRBJ1-2,few,.,TRBV7-9,CASSLGGSGDGYTF,TGTGCCAGCAGCCTTGGGGGCTCGGGGGATGGCTACACCTTC
TRBJ1-6,.,.,TRBV7-2,CASSLGGFSYNSPLHF,TGTGCCAGCAGCTTGGGGGGGTTCTCTTATAATTCACCCCTCCACTTT
TRBJ2-7,.,.,TRBV5-6,CASSLRGTQAHRQYF,TGTGCCAGCAGCTTGCGAGGGACGCAGGCCCACCGCCAGTACTTC
TRBJ2-5,few,.,TRBV10-1,CASSEDTETQYF,TGCGCCAGCAGCGAGGACACGGAGACCCAGTACTTC
TRBJ1-2,.,TRBD1,TRBV19,CASSTTGIGGYTF,TGTGCCAGTAGTACGACAGGGATCGGGGGCTACACCTTC
TRBJ1-4,.,TRBD1,TRBV5-6,CASRRGPTNEKLFF,TGTGCCAGCAGGAGGGGGCCAACTAATGAAAAACTGTTTTTT
TRBJ1-1,.,TRBD1,TRBV19,CASTQRGQGGEAFF,TGTGCCAGTACACAAAGAGGACAGGGGGGGGAAGCTTTCTTT
TRBJ2-1,once,TRBD2,TRBV12-5,CASGLVLPPLAGEKGEQFF,TGTGCTAGTGGTTTGGTACTCCCTCCATTAGCGGGAGAGAAGGGTGAGCAGTTCTTC
TRBJ2-7,.,TRBD2,TRBV7-9,CASSLGGGAYEQYF,TGTGCCAGCAGCTTAGGTGGGGGGGCCTACGAGCAGTACTTC
TRBJ1-1,.,TRBD1,TRBV7-9,CASRGQGGYTEAFF,TGTGCCAGCAGAGGACAGGGTGGGTACACTGAAGCTTTCTTT